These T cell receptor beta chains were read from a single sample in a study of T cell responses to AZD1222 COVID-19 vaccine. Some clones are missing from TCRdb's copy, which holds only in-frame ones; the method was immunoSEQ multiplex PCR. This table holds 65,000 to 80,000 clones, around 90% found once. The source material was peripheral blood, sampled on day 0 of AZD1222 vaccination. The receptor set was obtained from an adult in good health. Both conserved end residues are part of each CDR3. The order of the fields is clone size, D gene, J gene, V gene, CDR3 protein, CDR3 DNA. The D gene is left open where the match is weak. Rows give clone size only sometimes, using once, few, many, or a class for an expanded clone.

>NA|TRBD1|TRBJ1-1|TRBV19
CASSWDRAGNTEAFF
TGTGCCAGTAGCTGGGACAGGGCGGGGAACACTGAAGCTTTCTTT
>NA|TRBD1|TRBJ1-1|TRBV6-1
CASSDTGWGQGFTEAFF
TGTGCCAGCAGTGATACCGGGTGGGGACAGGGGTTCACTGAAGCTTTCTTT
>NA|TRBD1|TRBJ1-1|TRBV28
CASGLRQGAFEAFF
TGTGCCAGCGGTTTAAGGCAGGGGGCCTTCGAAGCTTTCTTT
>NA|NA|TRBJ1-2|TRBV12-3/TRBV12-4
CASRQDSFHGYTF
TGTGCCAGCAGACAGGACAGTTTCCATGGCTACACCTTC
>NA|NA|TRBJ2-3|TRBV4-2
CASSQRGDTQYF
TGTGCCAGCAGCCAAAGGGGAGATACGCAGTATTTT
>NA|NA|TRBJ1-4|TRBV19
CASSGSGIEKLFF
TGTGCCAGTAGTGGGTCTGGGATTGAAAAACTGTTTTTT
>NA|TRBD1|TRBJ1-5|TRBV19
CASSREGAANQPQHF
TGTGCCAGTAGTAGGGAGGGGGCCGCTAATCAGCCCCAGCATTTT
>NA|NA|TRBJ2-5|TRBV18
CASSLQRGVETQYF
TGTGCCAGCTCACTCCAGAGGGGAGTAGAGACCCAGTACTTC
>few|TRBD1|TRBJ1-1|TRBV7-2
CASSWDRWNTEAFF
TGTGCCAGCAGCTGGGACAGGTGGAACACTGAAGCTTTCTTT
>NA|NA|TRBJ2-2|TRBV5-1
CASSLDANTGELFF
TGCGCCAGCAGCCTTGATGCGAACACCGGGGAGCTGTTTTTT
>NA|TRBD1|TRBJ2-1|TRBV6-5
CASSKNRGNEQFF
TGTGCCAGCAGTAAAAACAGGGGCAATGAGCAGTTCTTC
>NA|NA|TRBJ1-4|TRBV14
CASSHPGTPEKLFF
TGTGCCAGCAGTCATCCGGGGACACCCGAAAAACTGTTTTTT
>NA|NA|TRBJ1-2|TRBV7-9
CASSLELAAGYTF
TGTGCCAGCAGCTTAGAGCTGGCGGCCGGCTACACCTTC
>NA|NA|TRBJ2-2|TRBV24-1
CATSGPPKSGVTGELFF
TGTGCCACCAGTGGCCCCCCTAAGTCGGGAGTTACCGGGGAGCTGTTTTTT
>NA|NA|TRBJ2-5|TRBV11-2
CASSLDTGEGETQYF
TGTGCCAGCAGCTTAGATACAGGGGAGGGAGAGACCCAGTACTTC
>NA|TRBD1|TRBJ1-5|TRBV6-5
CASSTRDREYQPQHF
TGTGCCAGCAGTACTCGGGACAGGGAGTATCAGCCCCAGCATTTT
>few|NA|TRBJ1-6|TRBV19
CASSAASSYNSPLHF
TGTGCCAGTAGCGCCGCTAGCTCCTATAATTCACCCCTCCACTTT
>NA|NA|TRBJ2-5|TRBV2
CASSEGRETQYF
TGTGCCAGCAGTGAAGGCAGAGAGACCCAGTACTTC
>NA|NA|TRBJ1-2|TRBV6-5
CASSYSNGFYGYTF
TGTGCCAGCAGTTACTCGAACGGATTCTATGGCTACACCTTC
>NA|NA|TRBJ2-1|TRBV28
CASIKGSAYNEQFF
TGTGCCAGCATAAAAGGGTCCGCCTACAATGAGCAGTTCTTC
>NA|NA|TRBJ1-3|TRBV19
CASSIGAGPGNTIYF
TGTGCCAGTAGTATAGGGGCAGGGCCTGGAAACACCATATATTTT
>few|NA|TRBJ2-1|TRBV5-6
CASSLVGNAYNEQFF
TGTGCCAGCAGCTTGGTGGGAAACGCGTACAATGAGCAGTTCTTC
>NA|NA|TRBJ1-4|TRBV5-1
CASSESVVRTNEKLFF
TGCGCCAGCAGCGAATCGGTGGTTAGGACTAATGAAAAACTGTTTTTT
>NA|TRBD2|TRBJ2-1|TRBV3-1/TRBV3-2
CASSQPTSGNEQFF
TGTGCCAGCAGCCAACCGACTAGCGGCAATGAGCAGTTCTTC
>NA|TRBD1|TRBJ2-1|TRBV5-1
CASSPGQGHEQFF
TGCGCCAGCAGCCCGGGACAGGGCCATGAGCAGTTCTTC
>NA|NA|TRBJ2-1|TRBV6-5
CASGMSSYNEQFF
TGTGCCAGCGGGATGAGCTCCTACAATGAGCAGTTCTTC
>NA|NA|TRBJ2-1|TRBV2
CASSNDRNEQFF
TGTGCCAGCAGTAACGACAGAAATGAGCAGTTCTTC
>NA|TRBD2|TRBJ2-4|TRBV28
CASSFEAGGKNIQYF
TGTGCCAGCAGTTTTGAAGCGGGAGGGAAAAACATTCAGTACTTC
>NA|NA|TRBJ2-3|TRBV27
CASSPLSPDTQYF
TGTGCCAGCAGCCCCCTCTCTCCAGATACGCAGTATTTT
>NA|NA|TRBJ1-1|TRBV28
CASSPPGRTEAFF
TGTGCCAGCAGTCCCCCAGGGCGCACTGAAGCTTTCTTT
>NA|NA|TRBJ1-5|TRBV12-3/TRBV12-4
CASSLNSNQPQHF
TGTGCCAGCAGTTTGAATAGCAATCAGCCCCAGCATTTT
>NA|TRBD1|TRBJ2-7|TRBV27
CASSPWDSPLEQYF
TGTGCCAGCAGTCCATGGGACAGTCCCCTCGAGCAGTACTTC
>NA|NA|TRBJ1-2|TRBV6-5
CASSYARPENGYTF
TGTGCCAGCAGTTACGCGCGACCAGAGAACGGCTACACCTTC
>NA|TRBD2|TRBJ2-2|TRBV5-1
CASSIPTSGSRNTGELFF
TGCGCCAGCAGCATCCCGACTAGCGGGAGTAGGAACACCGGGGAGCTGTTTTTT
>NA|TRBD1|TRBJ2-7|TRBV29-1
CSVWTGSYEQYF
TGCAGCGTTTGGACAGGCTCCTACGAGCAGTACTTC
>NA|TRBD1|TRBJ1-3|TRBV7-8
CASSLGSGQGNTIYF
TGTGCCAGCAGCTTAGGGTCGGGACAGGGAAACACCATATATTTT
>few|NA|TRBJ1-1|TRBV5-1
CASSSLTGGRWAFF
TGCGCCAGCAGCTCCCTTACGGGGGGCAGATGGGCTTTCTTT
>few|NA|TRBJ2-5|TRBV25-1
CASMSFETQYF
TGTGCCAGCATGTCATTTGAGACCCAGTACTTC
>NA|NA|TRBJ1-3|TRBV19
CASNTQTQGSGNTIYF
TGTGCCAGTAATACCCAAACCCAGGGTTCTGGAAACACCATATATTTT
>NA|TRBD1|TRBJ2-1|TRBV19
CASSILTGAGNEQFF
TGTGCCAGTAGTATTTTAACAGGGGCAGGTAATGAGCAGTTCTTC
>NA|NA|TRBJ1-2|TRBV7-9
CASSPWAQGVHGGYTF
TGTGCCAGCAGCCCATGGGCACAGGGAGTCCACGGGGGCTACACCTTC
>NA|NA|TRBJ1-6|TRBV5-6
CASSRTGYNSPLHF
TGTGCCAGCAGCCGGACGGGGTATAATTCACCCCTCCACTTT
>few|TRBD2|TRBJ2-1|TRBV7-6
CASSFAGGPIDEQFF
TGTGCCAGCAGCTTTGCGGGAGGGCCAATCGATGAGCAGTTCTTC
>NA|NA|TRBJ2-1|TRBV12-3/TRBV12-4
CASSFSVGNEQFF
TGTGCCAGCAGTTTTAGTGTGGGTAATGAGCAGTTCTTC
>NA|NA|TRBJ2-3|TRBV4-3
CASSQVAVSTDTQYF
TGCGCCAGCAGCCAAGTAGCGGTTAGCACAGATACGCAGTATTTT
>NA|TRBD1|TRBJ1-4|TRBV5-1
CASSSGDRGEGEKLFF
TGCGCCAGCAGCTCCGGGGACAGGGGAGAGGGTGAAAAACTGTTTTTT
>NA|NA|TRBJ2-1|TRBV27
CASSQGNEQFF
TGTGCCAGCAGTCAAGGCAATGAGCAGTTCTTC
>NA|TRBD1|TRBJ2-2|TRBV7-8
CASSPRTGHTGELFF
TGTGCCAGCAGCCCCAGGACAGGGCACACCGGGGAGCTGTTTTTT
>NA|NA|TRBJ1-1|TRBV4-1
CASSQVPMGGTEAFF
TGCGCCAGCAGCCAGGTCCCCATGGGGGGCACTGAAGCTTTCTTT
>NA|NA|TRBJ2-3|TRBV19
CASRPEGLFTSTQYF
TGTGCCAGTAGACCCGAGGGTCTATTTACAAGCACGCAGTATTTT